Listed here are 19 T cell receptor beta chains from one sample, sequenced in a study of T cell changes during pregnancy in multiple sclerosis. TCRdb's copy holds only in-frame clones and misses some; the assay was immunoSEQ multiplex PCR. This table holds about 59,000 clones, around nine tenths found once. The source material was peripheral blood from another person, used as feeder cells. These receptors were taken from a human donor whose cells served as feeder cells for cultures in a pregnancy study.

This chain joins TRBV10-3 and TRBJ1-2, with TRBD1 identical over 8 bases. V shed 4 bases and J 1 base; nucleotides not matched to a gene: 5. Germline-derived CDR1 and CDR2 are ENHRY and SYGVKD. The CDR3 runs to 15 residues. In DNA form, the CDR3 reads TGTGCCATCAGTGCTGGGACAGGCTATAACTATGGCTACACCTTC. Protein: CAISAGTGYNYGYTF.

The V call is TRBV30, the J call TRBJ1-6, with 7 bases fitting TRBD1. Germline CDR1 reads GTSNPN; CDR2 reads SVGIG (reference sequence). The CDR3 totals 12 residues. The CDR3 DNA reads as TGTGCTTCCGGACAGGCAGTCTCACCCCTCCACTTT. Translated: CASGQAVSPLHF.

The gene calls are TRBV10-3 and TRBJ2-2; no reliable D call. The germline V and J ends were trimmed by 3 bases and 2 bases, with 4 bases remaining between them. The CDR3 length is 13 residues. Germline V gene lookup returns CDR1 ENHRY and CDR2 SYGVKD. For the CDR3, the DNA is TGTGCCATCAGTGACAGAAACACCGGGGAGCTGTTTTTT. This sequence encodes CAISDRNTGELFF.

The table lists this clone with a count of one. The CDR3 loop reads CASSPTIRDTEAFF. The CDR3, as DNA: TGTGCCAGCAGCCCCACCATAAGGGACACTGAAGCTTTCTTT. The chain employs TRBV7-2 and TRBJ1-1, with D uncertain. Germline loops: CDR1 SGHTA, CDR2 FQGNSA. This CDR3 comprises 14 residues. Trimming pared 5 bases from V and 3 bases from J, leaving 13 bases between.

The rearrangement uses TRBV7-6 and TRBJ1-2; no clear D. This CDR3 is 15 amino acids long. Germline CDR1 SGHVS, CDR2 FNYEAQ. V dropped 6 bases and J dropped 4 bases, with 18 bases sitting between them. The CDR3 coding sequence is TGTGCCAGCAGTCCTGGTCAGGTATTCGGCTATGGCTACACCTTC. Translating gives CASSPGQVFGYGYTF. The whole variable domain, filled in from reference TRBV7-6 and TRBJ1-2, reads GAGVSQSPRYKVTKRGQDVALRCDPISGHVSLYWYRQALGQGPEFLTYFNYEAQQDKSGLPNDRFSAERPEGSISTLTIQRTEQRDSAMYRCASSPGQVFGYGYTFGSGTRLTVV.

This chain uses TRBV4-3 with TRBJ1-2; the match to TRBD1 covers 7 bases. V was pared by 0 bases and J by 7 bases, with 11 bases of the junction left unmatched. This CDR3 is 16 amino acids long. Per the germline V gene, CDR1 is LGHNA and CDR2 is YSLEER. CDR3 amino acids: CASSQDLAGGKSGYTF. CDR3 coding DNA: TGCGCCAGCAGCCAAGATCTGGCAGGGGGAAAGAGTGGCTACACCTTC.

V usage is TRBV2 and J usage is TRBJ1-1, with TRBD1 matching 7 bases. Germline CDR1 SNHLY, CDR2 FYNNEI. After removal of 7 bases from V and 0 bases from J, the junction contained 8 bases not matched to a gene. This CDR3 comprises 15 residues. The CDR3 is CASNRGLEVNTEAFF. The CDR3 region has the DNA TGTGCCAGCAATAGGGGGCTGGAGGTGAACACTGAAGCTTTCTTT.

This clone has only a few counts. This rearrangement joins TRBV19 to TRBJ2-7; 8 positions agree with TRBD1. CDR1 is LNHDA, CDR2 SQIVND, per germline (reference sequence). V gave up 6 bases and J gave up 2 bases; unmatched junction bases: 9. The CDR3 runs 15 residues. The CDR3 DNA reads as TGTGCCAGTAGCCAGGACAGGGAAGGACCCTACGAGCAGTACTTC. Protein sequence: CASSQDREGPYEQYF.

DNA of the CDR3: TGCGCCAGCAGCTGGTCGAACACCGGGGAGCTGTTTTTT. Protein product: CASSWSNTGELFF. V usage is TRBV5-1 and J usage is TRBJ2-2; D not certain. Germline values: CDR1 SGHRS, CDR2 YFSETQ. The CDR3 sequence is 13 residues long. Trimming removed 3 bases at V and 0 bases at J, with 3 bases between.

This rearrangement joins TRBV4-3 to TRBJ1-4; D call uncertain. Germline lookup yields CDR1 LGHNA and CDR2 YSLEER. The CDR3 consists of 17 residues. V gave up 4 bases and J gave up 8 bases, with 23 bases separating them. CDR3 sequence (DNA): TGCGCCAGCAGCCCCTCCTCCCGAGGTGTCGCCGGGGAAAAACTGTTTTTT. It is translated as CASSPSSRGVAGEKLFF.

This rearrangement joins TRBV4-3 to TRBJ2-3; tentatively, D is TRBD1 (5 bases). The CDR3 loop spans 16 amino acids. Per the germline V gene, CDR1 is LGHNA and CDR2 is YSLEER. V was clipped by 0 bases and J by 6 bases, with 16 bases between them. CDR3 sequence: CASSQEDRDLLDTQYF. The CDR3, as DNA: TGCGCCAGCAGCCAAGAAGACAGAGACTTGTTGGATACGCAGTATTTT.

The table lists this clone with a count of one. The chain recombines TRBV15 with TRBJ1-1; no firm D call. V was shortened by 1 base and J by 4 bases, with 13 bases between the two germline ends. Germline CDR1 LNHNV, CDR2 YYDKDF (reference sequence). This CDR3 is 15 amino acids long. This CDR3 reads CATSRVLGLGTEAFF. CDR3 in DNA: TGTGCCACCAGCAGAGTTCTGGGCCTGGGCACTGAAGCTTTCTTT.

The chain uses TRBV6-6 and TRBJ1-5; no clear D gene. CDR1 is MNHNY and CDR2 is SVGAGI in the germline V gene (reference sequence). This CDR3 contains 13 residues. The germline V and J ends were trimmed by 7 bases and 9 bases, with 16 bases remaining between them. The CDR3 region has the DNA TGTGCCAGCACAATCGGTTCAAATTCGCCCCAGCATTTT. Its protein is CASTIGSNSPQHF.

The chain joins TRBV5-1 to TRBJ1-2; a weak D match, TRBD1 (5 bases). This CDR3 is 15 amino acids long. CDR1 and CDR2 from the germline V gene are SGHRS and YFSETQ. The V and J ends lost 0 bases and 4 bases respectively, with 13 bases between them. The CDR3: CASSLDGAPAYGYTF. CDR3 DNA sequence: TGCGCCAGCAGCTTGGATGGGGCGCCTGCCTATGGCTACACCTTC.

V gene TRBV2 combines with J gene TRBJ1-5, with 9 bases fitting TRBD1. Germline CDR1 and CDR2: SNHLY and FYNNEI. The CDR3 length is 15 residues. V lost 7 bases, J lost 0 bases, and 4 bases stayed unmatched. Here the CDR3 reads CASKDRGLSNQPQHF. The CDR3 nucleotides read TGTGCCAGCAAGGACAGGGGACTTAGCAATCAGCCCCAGCATTTT.

The J gene is TRBJ2-1, the V gene TRBV19; 11 bases match TRBD2. The V gene's germline CDR1 is LNHDA and CDR2 SQIVND (reference sequence). After removal of 5 bases from V and 8 bases from J, the junction contained 5 bases not matched to a gene. This CDR3 has 14 amino acids. For the CDR3, the DNA is TGTGCCAGTAGTTATAGCGGGGGGGCGTATGAGCAGTTCTTC. Its protein product is CASSYSGGAYEQFF.

This chain links TRBV10-2 with TRBJ2-6; a possible D gene is TRBD1 (6 bases). Germline CDR1 and CDR2: WSHSY and SAAADI. The CDR3 loop spans 17 amino acids. V was trimmed by 0 bases and J by 0 bases, leaving 9 bases between them. In DNA, the CDR3 is TGCGCCAGCAGTGAGTCGAGGACAGTCTCTGGGGCCAACGTCCTGACTTTC. This gives the protein CASSESRTVSGANVLTF.

The J gene is TRBJ2-2, the V gene TRBV7-2, with TRBD1 identical over 7 bases. The CDR3 loop spans 14 amino acids. The germline V gene encodes CDR1 SGHTA and CDR2 FQGNSA. V trimming: 5 bases; J trimming: 4 bases; junction bases outside the gene matches: 4. The CDR3 protein is CASSPWDSTGELFF. For the CDR3, the DNA is TGTGCCAGCAGCCCCTGGGACAGCACCGGGGAGCTGTTTTTT. The entire variable domain, with the rest obtained from reference TRBV7-2 and TRBJ2-2, is as follows: GAGVSQSPSNKVTEKGKDVELRCDPISGHTALYWYRQSLGQGLEFLIYFQGNSAPDKSGLPSDRFSAERTGGSVSTLTIQRTQQEDSAVYLCASSPWDSTGELFFGEGSRLTVL.

V usage is TRBV5-4 and J usage is TRBJ2-2, with D uncertain. Germline CDR1 and CDR2: SGHNT and YYREEE (reference sequence). This CDR3 has 16 amino acids. V shed 1 base and J shed 0 bases, with 10 bases lying between them. The DNA of the CDR3 is TGTGCCAGCAGCTTGAAGGTACCCCCGAACACCGGGGAGCTGTTTTTT. Translated: CASSLKVPPNTGELFF. Drawing the rest from reference TRBV5-4 and TRBJ2-2, the complete variable domain is ETGVTQSPTHLIKTRGQQVTLRCSSQSGHNTVSWYQQALGQGPQFIFQYYREEENGRGNFPPRFSGLQFPNYSSELNVNALELDDSALYLCASSLKVPPNTGELFFGEGSRLTVL.